This T cell receptor (beta chain) was retrieved from a study of shared T cell receptors in the human thymus. Clones were read by immunoSEQ multiplex PCR, and TCRdb kept only the in-frame ones, dropping some. Of approximately 730,000 clones listed, around 85% were seen once; the top ten hold 0.0095% to 0.013%. This CDR3 is built from 15 residues. Trimming at V came to 5 bases and at J to 9 bases, leaving 16 bases not matched to a gene. Germline lookup yields CDR1 MGHDK and CDR2 SYGVNS. These same records also appear under a second study, on human thymus T cells.

The sample was thymocytes. This TCR was recovered from a girl under three years old with a congenital heart defect. This chain uses TRBV25-1 with TRBJ2-7; 7 positions agree with TRBD1. The CDR3 region is CASSPTGILNRGQYF. The DNA for the CDR3 is TGTGCCAGCAGTCCGACAGGGATCCTTAATAGAGGGCAGTACTTC.